This T cell receptor (beta chain) comes out of a study of T cell changes during pregnancy in multiple sclerosis. The CDR3 is 15 residues long. The V gene end was trimmed by 8 bases and the J gene end by 4 bases; junction bases not matched to a gene: 12. CDR1 is LGHNA, CDR2 YNFKEQ, per germline. This table comes from immunoSEQ multiplex PCR, and its TCRdb copy is limited to in-frame clones, with some not included. Here the sample spans roughly 40,000 clones, about 90% being singletons. This receptor was taken from a female donor with multiple sclerosis, enrolled in a pregnancy study. V is TRBV4-2 and J is TRBJ2-3; 7 bases fit TRBD2. This specimen was CD4+ T cells from peripheral blood mononuclear cells, taken before pregnancy. Written as DNA, the CDR3 is TGTGCCAGCGCGCCCGGGCGGGAGAATGCAGATACGCAGTATTTT. Its protein product is CASAPGRENADTQYF.